The present T cell receptor (beta chain) was sequenced within a study of cytomegalovirus exposure and HLA in healthy donors. General study results and limits: An apparent linkage of common viral pathogens to several of the most significant clusters emerged in a later analysis. For most TCR beta V segments, an earlier analysis put the productive rate at about 87% or about 30% of the time.

PCR primers comprised 60 Vbeta and 13 Jbeta primers. Source study methods: In a later analysis, of around 83 million unique beta chains, approximately 10 million appeared in at least two donors. The assay was immunoSEQ multiplex PCR, and TCRdb's table has in-frame clones only and misses some. That table gives V, J and clone size, and the DNA gave D and trimming. The table includes about 170,000 clones, 76% detected once. Germline V gene data show CDR1 as MNHEY and CDR2 as SMNVEV (reference sequence). CDR3 length: 14 amino acids. Trimming cost V 7 bases and J 7 bases; bases outside gene matches: 11. This clone was seen a few times. Its antigen is not known.

The source is a female donor in good health and CMV-seronegative. The source material was PBMCs. This sequence joins TRBV27 and TRBJ2-5, with TRBD2 identical over 8 bases. As DNA, the CDR3 is TGTGCCAGCAATCGCGCGGACCTAGCGGGGACCCAGTACTTC. Amino acids: CASNRADLAGTQYF.